The clone carrying this T cell receptor beta chain was seen at least ten times. Its antigen is not identified. J lost 1 base, V lost 1 base, and 15 bases had no gene match. Germline CDR1 is SGDLS and CDR2 is YYNGEE. The CDR3 runs to 20 residues. The source material, RNA transcripts, was used to amplify TCR beta CDR3 regions. HTBI primers were used for first-round RT-PCR of the TCR CDR3. TCRdb ran MiXCR on the multiplex PCR reads and lists one entry per CDR3 protein. The sample records a few hundred thousand distinct CDR3 sequences, roughly 15% being singletons. The data were obtained in a study of T cells in Graves' hyperthyroidism and ophthalmopathy. Broader study findings: Within blood appeared most thyroid clonotypes that had expanded above 0.001.

Sequencing was done on a sample of blood. The sequence derives from a woman aged 40 to 50 with Graves' hyperthyroidism that later progressed to Graves' ophthalmopathy. This chain links TRBV9 with TRBJ2-5, with TRBD2 matching 11 bases. The chain's CDR3 is CASSVYPASGRLGAQETQYF. DNA for the CDR3: TGTGCCAGCAGCGTATACCCGGCTAGCGGGAGGCTAGGGGCCCAAGAGACCCAGTACTTC.